This T cell receptor beta chain was identified during a study of T cells in Graves' hyperthyroidism and ophthalmopathy. This clonotype was recorded at least ten times. Antigen: not known. The study's findings and limits: Most clonotypes expanded in thyroid above 0.001 were likewise present in blood.

The CDR3 is 14 amino acids. The V and J ends lost 5 bases and 5 bases respectively, with 15 bases between them. Amplification targeted TCR beta CDR3 regions from RNA transcripts. A set of HTBI primers served as the primers for a first-round RT-PCR of the TCR CDR3. TCRdb reanalysed the multiplex PCR reads using MiXCR and keeps one entry per CDR3 protein. This sample yields about 380,000 distinct CDR3 sequences, of which roughly 13% are seen a single time; less than 25% belongs to the top ten. The source of this sequence is a man aged 30 to 39 with Graves' hyperthyroidism that later progressed to Graves' ophthalmopathy. Sequencing was carried out using blood. This chain links TRBV12-3 or TRBV12-4 with TRBJ1-2; D call uncertain. Written as DNA, the CDR3 is TGTGCCAGCAGTCCCCAACCGGGATCATATGGCTACACCTTC. Its protein product is CASSPQPGSYGYTF.